Below, 11 T cell receptor beta chains from the same sample are listed, as sequenced in a study of blood T cell repertoires in COVID-19 (dated by TCRdb to the early 2020s). Library creation used the immunoSEQ multiplex PCR assay. Drawn from immuneACCESS, this table holds only the in-frame rearrangements with V and J called that TCRdb kept. Clones are partly lost; checked studies trace under half to an unresolved V gene and leave the rest unexplained. The sample table lists 250,000 to 300,000 clones, around 87% of them with a count of one. The top ten hold 2.1% of the sample. The sample consisted of peripheral blood. Source of these receptors: a woman aged 60-70 years with COVID-19, enrolled during active disease.

V gene TRBV2 combines with J gene TRBJ2-7; 8 bases align to TRBD1. Looked up from germline, CDR1 is SNHLY and CDR2 is FYNNEI. CDR3 length: 17 residues. The V gene end was trimmed by 6 bases and the J gene end by 4 bases; junction bases not matched to a gene: 17. The CDR3 DNA reads TGTGCCAGCAGAACAAGGGCCGGACAGGGTCGAGCATACGAGCAGTACTTC. Protein product: CASRTRAGQGRAYEQYF.

This clone showed up just once. V gene TRBV19 combines with J gene TRBJ1-1; D is ambiguous. The CDR3 extends over 15 amino acids. Germline V gene lookup returns CDR1 LNHDA and CDR2 SQIVND (reference sequence). Trimming shortened V by 0 bases and J by 7 bases, and 15 bases separated the two germline ends. CDR3: CASSIDRGGRYEAFF. The CDR3 DNA is TGTGCCAGTAGTATAGATCGGGGAGGTCGCTATGAAGCTTTCTTT.

This clone has a single count. The genes are TRBV18 and TRBJ2-7; TRBD2 is a possible D gene (5 bases). CDR1 is KGHSH and CDR2 is LQKENI in the germline V gene. V was pared by 6 bases and J by 6 bases, with 9 bases between. The CDR3 has 11 residues. The CDR3 DNA sequence: TGTGCCAGCTCGCCAGAGGGCGAGCAGTACTTC. Translated: CASSPEGEQYF.

The rearrangement links TRBV25-1 to TRBJ2-2; D may be TRBD1 (7 bases). This CDR3 comprises 17 residues. The V end was cut by 2 bases, the J end by 4 bases, with 17 bases between. Germline CDR1 reads MGHDK; CDR2 reads SYGVNS. CDR3 region: CASSEEGAGRGTGELFF. In nucleotides, the CDR3 is TGTGCCAGCAGTGAAGAGGGGGCGGGGCGGGGCACCGGGGAGCTGTTTTTT.

The chain employs TRBV5-1 and TRBJ2-1, with 13 bases identical to TRBD2. CDR1 is SGHRS and CDR2 is YFSETQ in the germline V gene. J lost 4 bases, V lost 4 bases, and 5 bases had no gene match. This CDR3 comprises 16 residues. The chain's CDR3 is CASSRLAGGIYNEQFF. CDR3 nucleotides: TGCGCCAGCAGCCGACTAGCGGGGGGCATATACAATGAGCAGTTCTTC.

The V and J genes are TRBV6-5 and TRBJ1-1, with 9 bases matching TRBD1. In germline, CDR1 is MNHEY, CDR2 SVGAGI. Losses at the gene ends were 8 bases for V and 1 base for J; bases not matched to a gene: 5. This CDR3 region has 14 residues. The CDR3 nucleotides are TGTGCCAGCTACAGGGGGCGCGAGAACACTGAAGCTTTCTTT. It codes for CASYRGRENTEAFF.

The chain carries TRBV21-1 and TRBJ2-1; the listed D gene, TRBD1, was not tested against the DNA. TRBV21-1 is deemed a pseudogene. The CDR3 is 15 amino acids. The CDR3 loop is CASSRQGDSYNEQFF. CDR3 DNA: TGTGCCAGCAGCAGACAGGGGGACTCCTACAATGAGCAGTTCTTC.

This clone was found once. The genes are TRBV6-5 and TRBJ2-7; 8 nucleotides match TRBD2. Germline loops: CDR1 MNHEY, CDR2 SVGAGI. V lost 0 bases, J lost 3 bases, and 1 base stayed unmatched. The CDR3 is 14 residues long. The CDR3 DNA reads TGTGCCAGCAGTTACTCTGCGGGGGGCTACGAGCAGTACTTC. Translating it yields CASSYSAGGYEQYF.

The chain uses TRBV11-3 and TRBJ2-3, with TRBD2 identical over 8 bases. The germline CDR1 and CDR2 sequences are SGHNT and YENEEA. This CDR3 is 15 amino acids long. V lost 2 bases, J lost 4 bases, and 5 bases stayed unmatched. The CDR3 nucleotides are TGTGCCAGCAGCTTACGGCGGGGGGACGCAGATACGCAGTATTTT. Its protein is CASSLRRGDADTQYF.

The rearrangement uses TRBV5-1 and TRBJ2-2, with a possible D match to TRBD2 (7 bases). The germline V and J ends were trimmed by 3 bases and 6 bases, with 18 bases remaining between them. CDR1 SGHRS and CDR2 YFSETQ come from the germline V gene. The CDR3 spans 16 residues. For the CDR3, the DNA is TGCGCCAGCAGCTATGGACAGAGGGGAGGGTCCGGGGAGCTGTTTTTT. Residues: CASSYGQRGGSGELFF.

This chain uses TRBV3-1 (or the pseudogene TRBV3-2) with TRBJ1-4; D gene unclear. The CDR3 contains 16 residues. Germline V gene sequence: CDR1 LGHDT, CDR2 YNNKEL (reference sequence). Trimming shortened V by 0 bases and J by 8 bases, and 16 bases separated the two germline ends. The CDR3 DNA follows: TGTGCCAGCAGCCAAGATCCTCGGGGATCGAAGGAAAAACTGTTTTTT. Its protein is CASSQDPRGSKEKLFF.